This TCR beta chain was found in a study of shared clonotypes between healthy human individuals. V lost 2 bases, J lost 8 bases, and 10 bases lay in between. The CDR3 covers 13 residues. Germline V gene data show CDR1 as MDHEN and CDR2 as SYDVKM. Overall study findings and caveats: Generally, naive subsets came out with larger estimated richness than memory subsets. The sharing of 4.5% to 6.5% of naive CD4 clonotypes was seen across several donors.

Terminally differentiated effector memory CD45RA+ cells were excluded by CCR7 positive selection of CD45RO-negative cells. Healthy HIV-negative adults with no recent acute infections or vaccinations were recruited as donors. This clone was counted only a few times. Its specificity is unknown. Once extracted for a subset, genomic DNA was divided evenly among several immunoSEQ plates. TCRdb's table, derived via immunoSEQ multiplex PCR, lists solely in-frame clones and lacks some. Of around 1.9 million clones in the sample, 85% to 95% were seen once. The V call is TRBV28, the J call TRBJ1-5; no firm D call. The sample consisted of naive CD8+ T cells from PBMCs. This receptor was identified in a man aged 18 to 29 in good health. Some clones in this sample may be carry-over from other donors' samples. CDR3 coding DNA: TGTGCCAGCAGTTTAAATCCCCAAAAGCCCCAGCATTTT. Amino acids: CASSLNPQKPQHF. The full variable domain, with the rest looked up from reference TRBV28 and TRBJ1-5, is DVKVTQSSRYLVKRTGEKVFLECVQDMDHENMFWYRQDPGLGLRLIYFSYDVKMKEKGDIPEGYSVSREKKERFSLILESASTNQTSMYLCASSLNPQKPQHFGDGTRLSIL.